The present T cell receptor beta chain was sequenced within a study of TIL therapy for anti-PD-1-resistant metastatic lung cancer. Study at large: Patients had a median age of about 55 years (range about 35-80). Median tumor mutation burden was 1.5 mutations per megabase.

The count of this clone is one. This was the immunoSEQ v3 assay. Produced via immunoSEQ multiplex PCR; TCRdb's table is partial and in-frame only. The sample has 95,000 or so clones, 55% to 75% seen once. Noted time point: pre-treatment sample, taken before nivolumab and TIL therapy. Most excised metastases sampled were pleural nodules or supraclavicular lymph nodes. Progressing patients received lymphodepletion, expanded TIL infusion and IL-2. Stage 4 NSCLC adults joined between 2017 and 2020. Trimming cost V 1 base and J 2 bases, with 12 bases left between them. The CDR3 sequence is 16 residues long. Germline V lookup: CDR1 SGHTA, CDR2 FQGNSA.

The sequence was obtained from a person aged 25-85 years with non-small cell lung cancer. The chain combines TRBV7-2 with TRBJ1-3; D unresolved. The specimen was tumor tissue, collected at baseline. This CDR3 reads CASSLVWGSAGNTIYF. The CDR3 DNA is TGTGCCAGCAGCTTAGTATGGGGATCCGCTGGAAACACCATATATTTT.